The next 16 T cell receptor beta chains were all read from a single sample in a study of response to subunit inactivated influenza vaccine. Using its own MiXCR run on the RT-PCR reads, TCRdb lists one record per CDR3 protein. The sample consists of roughly 700,000 distinct CDR3 sequences, around 16% of them appearing once. Here the sequenced sample was PBMCs from blood, taken 11 to 12 days after vaccination. These receptors were collected from a man aged 50 to 59 who received an inactivated influenza vaccine.

CDR3 loop: CASSEGQGVRAYEQYF. The CDR3 nucleotides read TGTGCCAGCAGTGAGGGACAGGGCGTAAGAGCCTACGAGCAGTACTTC. The chain has TRBV2 and TRBJ2-7; 9 nucleotides match TRBD1. The trim removed 3 bases at V and 2 bases at J, leaving 8 bases unmatched. The CDR3 has 16 amino acids. Germline V lookup: CDR1 SNHLY, CDR2 FYNNEI.

A few counts support this clonotype. This chain uses TRBV7-2 with TRBJ2-1; D might be TRBD2 (6 bases). Trimming took 0 bases from V and 5 from J, leaving 11 bases between them. The CDR3 totals 15 residues. In germline, CDR1 is SGHTA, CDR2 FQGNSA. For the CDR3, the DNA is TGTGCCAGCAGCTTAGCGGGAGGAGGACACAATGAGCAGTTCTTC. The encoded protein is CASSLAGGGHNEQFF.

This chain connects TRBV7-2 to TRBJ2-2; 7 bases map to TRBD1. V gave up 2 bases and J gave up 6 bases; unmatched junction bases: 9. From germline, CDR1 is SGHTA and CDR2 FQGNSA. The CDR3 runs to 16 residues. DNA for the CDR3: TGTGCCAGCAGCTTAAGGGGGCAGGGTAAATCCGGGGAGCTGTTTTTT. Amino acids: CASSLRGQGKSGELFF.

J is TRBJ2-2 and V is TRBV12-3 or TRBV12-4, with no clear D. The CDR3 length is 16 residues. The ends were cut back, 6 bases at V and 4 bases at J, with 18 bases in the middle. CDR3 sequence reads: CASRGLLRSPTGELFF. The CDR3 DNA follows: TGTGCCAGCAGGGGGTTACTTAGGAGTCCCACCGGGGAGCTGTTTTTT.

This clonotype was seen more than once but under ten times. The chain carries TRBV10-3 and TRBJ1-2; 9 nucleotides line up with TRBD1. Trimming cost V 6 bases and J 7 bases; bases outside gene matches: 6. The CDR3 totals 13 residues. Germline lookup yields CDR1 ENHRY and CDR2 SYGVKD. As DNA, the CDR3 is TGTGCCATCAGCAAGGGACAGGGTGGTGGCTACACCTTC. Translated, it gives CAISKGQGGGYTF.

This clonotype was found a few times. This chain links TRBV15 with TRBJ1-4; D is undetermined. This CDR3 region has 14 residues. Germline CDR1 reads LNHNV; CDR2 reads YYDKDF (reference sequence). Trimming took 0 bases from V and 7 from J, leaving 9 bases between them. CDR3 bases: TGTGCCACCAGCAGAGATCCCAGCGGTGAAAAACTGTTTTTT. Its translation: CATSRDPSGEKLFF.

This clonotype was detected only once. The chain is built from TRBV6-1 and TRBJ1-4; D is uncertain. This CDR3 has 15 amino acids. Trimming removed 1 base at V and 8 bases at J, with 14 bases between. From germline, CDR1 is MNHNS and CDR2 SASEGT. The CDR3 DNA is TGTGCCAGCAGTGAAGAGGTCCGGGGAGGAGAAAAACTGTTTTTT. Protein: CASSEEVRGGEKLFF.

This clonotype was picked up one time. The chain has TRBV27 and TRBJ2-7; 8 bases align to TRBD2. The CDR3 is made up of 15 amino acids. The ends lost 7 bases at V and 5 bases at J; junction bases unmatched: 13. CDR1 and CDR2 from the germline V gene are MNHEY and SMNVEV (reference sequence). This CDR3 reads CASTPGTGGLNEQYF. CDR3 in DNA: TGTGCCAGCACCCCGGGTACGGGAGGGCTTAACGAGCAGTACTTC.

In this sample, this clonotype turned up a few times. This chain uses TRBV20-1 with TRBJ1-2; 9 bases are shared with TRBD1. V shed 0 bases, J shed 4 bases, and the junction held 6 bases outside the gene matches. The V gene's germline CDR1 is DFQATT and CDR2 SNEGSKA (reference sequence). The length of the CDR3 is 15 residues. The DNA of the CDR3 is TGCAGTGCTAGAGATAACAGGGGGCGCGGCTATGGCTACACCTTC. This sequence encodes CSARDNRGRGYGYTF.

The chain employs TRBV7-2 and TRBJ2-1; TRBD2 might be the D (5 bases). This CDR3 is built from 15 residues. V gave up 4 bases and J gave up 7 bases, with 17 bases separating them. CDR1 and CDR2 from the germline V gene are SGHTA and FQGNSA. The CDR3 spells CASSSTSFPLNEQFF. Written as DNA, the CDR3 is TGTGCCAGCAGCTCTACTAGTTTCCCCCTTAATGAGCAGTTCTTC.

J is TRBJ2-5 and V is TRBV7-2, with D perhaps matching TRBD1 (6 bases). Trimming removed 1 base at V and 4 bases at J, with 13 bases between. The CDR3 is 15 residues long. Germline V gene lookup returns CDR1 SGHTA and CDR2 FQGNSA. The CDR3 region has the DNA TGTGCCAGCAGCTTAGATGCAGGGGTAGGAGAGACCCAGTACTTC. This gives the protein CASSLDAGVGETQYF.

The rearrangement links TRBV20-1 to TRBJ2-5, with D possibly being TRBD2 (6 bases). CDR1 and CDR2 from the germline V gene are DFQATT and SNEGSKA (reference sequence). The CDR3 is 14 amino acids. The V and J ends lost 5 bases and 7 bases respectively, with 20 bases between them. This CDR3 reads CSAGAGRIGGTQYF. Here the CDR3 DNA reads TGCAGTGCTGGGGCGGGAAGGATCGGCGGGACCCAGTACTTC.

This clonotype was seen a few times. V is TRBV20-1 and J is TRBJ2-1, with D unclear. Trimming pared 5 bases from V and 4 bases from J, leaving 12 bases between. The germline V gene encodes CDR1 DFQATT and CDR2 SNEGSKA (reference sequence). The CDR3 totals 13 residues. CDR3 nucleotides: TGCAGTGCTCCCCGACTGGAATACAATGAGCAGTTCTTC. Amino acids: CSAPRLEYNEQFF.

This chain links TRBV3-1 with TRBJ1-1; D is undetermined. The CDR3 is 12 residues long. Per germline, CDR1 LGHDT and CDR2 YNNKEL (reference sequence). Deletions cut 3 bases from V and 7 bases from J, with 9 bases between. CDR3 nucleotide sequence: TGTGCCAGCAGCCAGGGTGGTGGTGAAGCTTTCTTT. Translation: CASSQGGGEAFF.

This clonotype was observed a handful of times. The V gene is TRBV20-1, the J gene TRBJ2-3; D gene ambiguous. Germline loops: CDR1 DFQATT, CDR2 SNEGSKA (reference sequence). The CDR3 has 14 amino acids. Trimming removed 0 bases from V and 2 bases from J, with 9 bases in between. CDR3 loop: CSARDPRTTDTQYF. DNA for the CDR3: TGCAGTGCTAGAGATCCCAGAACCACAGATACGCAGTATTTT.

In its sample, this clonotype was seen many times. The genes are TRBV4-3 and TRBJ2-3; D is undetermined. The V end lost 0 bases, the J end lost 1 base, and 5 bases lay between the germline ends. CDR3 length: 14 residues. Per germline, CDR1 LGHNA and CDR2 YSLEER. For the CDR3, the DNA is TGCGCCAGCAGCCAAGATCGGGGCACAGATACGCAGTATTTT. Residues: CASSQDRGTDTQYF.